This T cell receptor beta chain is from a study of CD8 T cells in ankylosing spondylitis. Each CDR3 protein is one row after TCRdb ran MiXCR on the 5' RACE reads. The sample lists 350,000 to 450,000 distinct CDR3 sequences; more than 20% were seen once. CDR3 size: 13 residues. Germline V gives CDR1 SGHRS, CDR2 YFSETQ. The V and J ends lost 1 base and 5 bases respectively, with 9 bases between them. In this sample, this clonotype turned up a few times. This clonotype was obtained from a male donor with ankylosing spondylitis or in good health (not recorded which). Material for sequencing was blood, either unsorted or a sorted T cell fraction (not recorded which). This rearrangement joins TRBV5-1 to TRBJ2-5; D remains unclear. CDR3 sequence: CASSLLPEETQYF. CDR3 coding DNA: TGCGCCAGCAGCTTGCTTCCTGAGGAGACCCAGTACTTC.